A single T cell receptor beta chain is shown here with its context. Study processing details: Quantification of nucleated cells was approximated via reference gene primer amplification. Using immunoSEQ multiplex PCR, the repertoire was profiled, and TCRdb retains in-frame clones only, with some absent. From that table come the V and J calls and clone size; the DNA was used to work out D and trimming. The sample carries approximately 62,000 clones, 75% to 85% recorded once. The source of the sample is a study of blood T cell repertoires in COVID-19. At the level of the study: From the United States, Italy and Spain came samples of acute and convalescent COVID-19.

This CDR3 contains 16 residues. Germline V lookup: CDR1 SGHVS, CDR2 FQNEAQ. The V and J ends lost 0 bases and 2 bases respectively, with 11 bases between them. This receptor was taken from a man older than 75 with acute or convalescent COVID-19. This sequence joins TRBV7-8 and TRBJ2-1; unclear D gene. The sample was peripheral blood. The CDR3, as DNA: TGTGCCAGCAGCTTAGCCCGGGTTCTCACCTACAATGAGCAGTTCTTC. Protein sequence: CASSLARVLTYNEQFF.